These 10 T cell receptor beta chains came from one sample sequenced in a study of blood T cell repertoires in COVID-19. The repertoire was sequenced with immunoSEQ multiplex PCR; TCRdb's copy has only in-frame clones and lacks some. This table holds roughly 360,000 clones, roughly four fifths found once. The material sequenced was PBMCs or T cells enriched from blood (not recorded which). The source is a woman in her forties or fifties who had recovered from COVID-19.

The rearrangement uses TRBV19 and TRBJ1-5; TRBD1 matches 7 bases. The CDR3 loop spans 17 amino acids. Losses at the gene ends were 7 bases for V and 3 bases for J; bases not matched to a gene: 15. The germline V gene has CDR1 LNHDA and CDR2 SQIVND (reference sequence). CDR3 sequence (DNA): TGTGCCAGTACTAAAAAGGACTGGGACAGCATCAATCAGCCCCAGCATTTT. Translating gives CASTKKDWDSINQPQHF.

This chain links TRBV13 with TRBJ2-5; 9 bases match TRBD2. Trimming at V came to 5 bases and at J to 6 bases, leaving 7 bases not matched to a gene. The germline CDR1 and CDR2 sequences are PRHDT and FYEKMQ (reference sequence). The CDR3 is 14 residues long. The chain's CDR3 is CASSQVTSGKTQYF. CDR3 nucleotide sequence: TGTGCCAGCAGCCAAGTGACTAGCGGAAAGACCCAGTACTTC.

V usage is TRBV4-2 and J usage is TRBJ1-1; TRBD1 matches at 10 bases. This CDR3 comprises 17 residues. Per germline, CDR1 LGHNA and CDR2 YNFKEQ. Trimming took 1 base from V and 6 from J; bases not matched to a gene: 11. The chain's CDR3 is CASSQGDRGPGGAEAFF. The CDR3 DNA is TGTGCCAGCAGCCAAGGGGACAGGGGCCCTGGGGGAGCTGAAGCTTTCTTT.

The chain carries TRBV7-2 and TRBJ1-5, with 8 bases matching TRBD1. Germline lookup yields CDR1 SGHTA and CDR2 FQGNSA. The CDR3 contains 15 residues. The trim removed 2 bases at V and 6 bases at J, leaving 6 bases unmatched. CDR3 sequence: CASSLSLGQGQPQHF. DNA for the CDR3: TGTGCCAGCAGCTTAAGCTTAGGACAGGGTCAGCCCCAGCATTTT.

This clone came up a few times. The junction departs from the called germline gene at one end, perhaps through a read error. The V gene is TRBV11-3, the J gene TRBJ2-7; D gene unclear. The CDR3 contains 14 residues. Per the germline V gene, CDR1 is SGHNT and CDR2 is YENEEA. The CDR3 region has the DNA TGTGCCAGCAGCTTAGATCGAGAAGCCTACGGGCAGTACTTC. Amino acid sequence: CASSLDREAYGQYF.

V and J are TRBV27 and TRBJ1-5; 7 nucleotides agree with TRBD1. Trimming took 3 bases from V and 4 from J; bases not matched to a gene: 6. Germline CDR1 reads MNHEY; CDR2 reads SMNVEV (reference sequence). This CDR3 has 15 amino acids. DNA for the CDR3: TGTGCCAGCAGTTTGGGACAGACGAAAAATCAGCCCCAGCATTTT. Translated, it gives CASSLGQTKNQPQHF.

V and J are TRBV10-3 and TRBJ1-1; no firm D call. Trimming removed 6 bases at V and 5 bases at J, with 10 bases between. There are 12 residues in the CDR3. CDR1 and CDR2 from the germline V gene are ENHRY and SYGVKD. CDR3 sequence reads: CAIRAGSTEAFF. DNA for the CDR3: TGTGCCATCAGGGCAGGATCGACTGAAGCTTTCTTT.

The rearrangement joins TRBV27 to TRBJ1-1, with TRBD1 matching 7 bases. The germline CDR1 and CDR2 sequences are MNHEY and SMNVEV (reference sequence). The CDR3 is 14 residues long. Trimming cost V 5 bases and J 6 bases; bases outside gene matches: 9. The DNA for the CDR3 is TGTGCCAGCAGTAAAAACCGGGACAGAGCTGAAGCTTTCTTT. Its translation: CASSKNRDRAEAFF.

The table lists this clone with a count of one. The J gene is TRBJ1-6, the V gene TRBV19; D uncertain. This CDR3 region has 15 residues. Germline V gives CDR1 LNHDA, CDR2 SQIVND (reference sequence). Trimming took 3 bases from V and 6 from J, leaving 12 bases between them. This CDR3 is CASSISSGGNSPLHF. CDR3 nucleotide sequence: TGTGCCAGTAGTATCTCCTCGGGAGGTAATTCACCCCTCCACTTT.

The rearrangement uses TRBV3-1 (or the pseudogene TRBV3-2) and TRBJ2-1, with 7 nucleotides matching TRBD1. This CDR3 contains 12 residues. The ends lost 3 bases at V and 9 bases at J; junction bases unmatched: 2. Germline lookup yields CDR1 LGHDT and CDR2 YNNKEL (reference sequence). CDR3 in amino acids: CASSHRDSEQFF. The CDR3 DNA reads TGTGCCAGCAGCCACAGGGACAGTGAGCAGTTCTTC.